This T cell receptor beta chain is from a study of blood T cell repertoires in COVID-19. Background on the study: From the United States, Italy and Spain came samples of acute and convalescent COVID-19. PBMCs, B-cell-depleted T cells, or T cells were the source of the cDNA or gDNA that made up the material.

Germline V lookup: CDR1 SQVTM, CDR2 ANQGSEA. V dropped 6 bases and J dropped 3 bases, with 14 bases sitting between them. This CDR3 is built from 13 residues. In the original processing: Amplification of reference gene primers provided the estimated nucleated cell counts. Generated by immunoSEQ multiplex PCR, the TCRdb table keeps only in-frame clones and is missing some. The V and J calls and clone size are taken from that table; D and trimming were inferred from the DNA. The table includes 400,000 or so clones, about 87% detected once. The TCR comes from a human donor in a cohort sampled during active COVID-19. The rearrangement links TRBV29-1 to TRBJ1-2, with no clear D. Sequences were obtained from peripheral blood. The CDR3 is CSVREPTDYGYTF. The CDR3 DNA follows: TGCAGCGTGAGGGAACCGACGGACTATGGCTACACCTTC.